The clone carrying this T cell receptor (beta chain) came up once. Germline V gene data show CDR1 as ENHRY and CDR2 as SYGVKD. Trimming shortened V by 10 bases and J by 0 bases, and 16 bases separated the two germline ends. The CDR3 has 15 residues. Original processing notes: The authors estimated nucleated cell counts from reference gene primer amplification. This table comes from immunoSEQ multiplex PCR, and its TCRdb copy is limited to in-frame clones, with some not included. V and J calls and clone size come straight from that table; D and trimming were deduced from the DNA. Counted here are some 290,000 clones, approximately 90% occurring once; the ten biggest clones make up about 2.2%. This entry belongs to a study of blood T cell repertoires in COVID-19. As for the study in general: Acute-phase and convalescent COVID-19 samples originated in the United States, Italy and Spain.

This sequence joins TRBV10-3 and TRBJ1-5, with TRBD1 as a possible D gene (5 bases). This receptor was taken from a woman aged 45-60 years who had recovered from COVID-19. Sequencing was performed on peripheral blood. The CDR3 DNA sequence: TGTGCCACCCGAGACAGTTCTTCTAGCAATCAGCCCCAGCATTTT. Amino acid sequence: CATRDSSSSNQPQHF.